The entry below describes one T cell receptor (beta chain). No antigen is known for it. Since the CDR3 does not end with the conserved phenylalanine or tryptophan, this likely comes from a read error. This sample stems from a study of blood T cells in healthy people across ages. Combining a sample-barcoded 5' primer with a J-beta primer mix, a second PCR ran for roughly 7 to 11 cycles. A 12-random-nucleotide template-switch adaptor tagged each cDNA molecule. In TCRdb, the 5' RACE reads were re-called with MiXCR into one record per CDR3 protein. The sample holds 650,000 to 700,000 distinct CDR3 sequences, 32% seen once. Study-level points and caveats: Diversity was higher, and naive CD4+ cells more numerous, in long-lived donors than in aged donors. Nothing was known about donor CMV status, and this possibly confounded expanded clonotype changes.

V was trimmed by 4 bases and J by 13 bases, leaving 15 bases between them. CDR3 length: 12 amino acids. Germline lookup yields CDR1 SGHRS and CDR2 YFSETQ. The rearrangement links TRBV5-1 to TRBJ2-4, with D perhaps matching TRBD1 (5 bases). The source material was blood. This clonotype was sampled from a woman older than 75 in good health. The CDR3 sequence: CASSAQGYEQYC. The CDR3 bases are TGCGCCAGCAGCGCCCAGGGATATGAGCAGTACTGC.